The T cell receptor beta chain under discussion was sequenced for a study of T cells after posttransplantation cyclophosphamide. Study conclusions and caveats: Tissue-infiltrating T cells from skin or gut overlapped little with blood T cells.

Clones were sequenced by immunoSEQ multiplex PCR, and TCRdb holds only the in-frame ones, with some missing. The sample lists about 52,000 clones, 94% occurring once. In regard to this clone: No antigen is known for it.

CDR1 is SEHNR and CDR2 is FQNEAQ in the germline V gene (reference sequence). V shed 1 base and J shed 3 bases, with 14 bases lying between them. The CDR3 has 16 residues. The TCR comes from a woman aged 25 to 39 in good health and a related stem cell transplant donor. The sequenced sample was PBMCs. The J gene is TRBJ2-3, the V gene TRBV7-9; tentative D call: TRBD1 (6 bases). CDR3 nucleotides: TGTGCCAGCAGCTTAGAAGGGGGTCTGGTAACAGATACGCAGTATTTT. It translates to CASSLEGGLVTDTQYF.